This T cell receptor beta chain was identified in a study of cytomegalovirus exposure and HLA in healthy donors. Study results and limitations: TCR beta chains numbering some 150 were designated cytomegalovirus-associated. In a later analysis, 16,951 TCR beta sequences were associated with HLA alleles at 0.05 false discovery rate. For cytomegalovirus status, the classifier reportedly gave diagnoses with high specificity and sensitivity.

A word on this clone: What it binds is unknown.

V lost 8 bases, J lost 1 base, and 8 bases lay in between. CDR1 MNHNS and CDR2 SASEGT come from the germline V gene. The CDR3 is 13 residues long. Primers: 60 Vbeta forward and 13 Jbeta reverse. The protocol was immunoSEQ multiplex PCR, while the TCRdb copy is restricted to in-frame clones and leaves out a portion. The record lists about 79,000 clones, of which the ten most abundant hold about 4.6%. The chain couples TRBV6-1 to TRBJ2-2; maybe TRBD1 (5 bases). Sequencing input: PBMCs. This clonotype originated in a man aged 30-40 years in good health and CMV-seronegative. This chain's CDR3 is CASQGVNTGELFF. In DNA, the CDR3 is TGTGCCAGCCAAGGGGTGAACACCGGGGAGCTGTTTTTT.